This T cell receptor (beta chain) comes out of a study of identical twins. In TCRdb, the 5' RACE reads were re-called with MiXCR into one record per CDR3 protein. The sample carries approximately 700,000 distinct CDR3 sequences, 15% to 20% recorded once. CDR3 size: 15 residues. Germline V gives CDR1 DFQATT, CDR2 SNEGSKA (reference sequence). The ends lost 3 bases at V and 8 bases at J; junction bases unmatched: 8. The same sample was also studied in work on T cells expressing NK-cell markers.

The V call is TRBV20-1, the J call TRBJ2-1, with 12 bases identical to TRBD2. The source is a woman between 18 and 30 years old in good health. The sequencing input was PBMCs. The chain's CDR3 is CSASRLAGASYEQFF. Here the CDR3 DNA reads TGCAGTGCTAGTCGACTAGCGGGAGCGTCATATGAGCAGTTCTTC.